The sample holds a few counts of the clone carrying this T cell receptor (beta chain). Its specificity is not known. The data are from a study of tumor-infiltrating lymphocytes in primary liver carcinoma. Study results and limitations: The study found a significantly higher top-250-clone fraction in tumors than in blood (p = 0.039).

Taking about 20-31 mg of unsorted bulk tissue, the authors co-extracted RNA and DNA. Starting material of 400 to 600 ng total RNA yielded TCR beta cDNA via a constant-region primer. Libraries covering TCR beta were generated through three nested multiplex PCR rounds (using a slightly modified ARM-PCR). It was with TRBV1-TRBV30 forward primers and a C-beta reverse primer that the first two PCR rounds were run, at 10 cycles each. TCRdb passed the multiplex PCR reads through MiXCR, listing each CDR3 protein once. Among approximately 99,000 distinct CDR3 sequences listed, 55% to 70% were seen once. The CDR3 is 17 amino acids. CDR1 is LNHNV, CDR2 YYDKDF, per germline (reference sequence). V was clipped by 1 base and J by 3 bases; unmatched bases: 5.

This chain joins TRBV15 and TRBJ2-2; 10 bases match TRBD2. Sequenced: liver tumor tissue from sampling region 5. Subset specified: tumor region T5, tumor centre. This receptor was taken from a woman aged 55-69 years with primary liver carcinoma and hepatitis B virus infection. Written as DNA, the CDR3 is TGTGCCACCAGCAGAGTGGGACTAGCGAGACACACCGGGGAGCTGTTTTTT. Protein sequence: CATSRVGLARHTGELFF.